A single sample gave rise to the 22 T cell receptor beta chains below, sequenced in a study of cytomegalovirus exposure and HLA in healthy donors. The assay was immunoSEQ multiplex PCR, and TCRdb's table has in-frame clones only and misses some. The profile shows tens of thousands of clones, 90% to 97% of them singletons. Sequencing input: PBMCs. The receptors were sampled from a man aged 18-30 years in good health and CMV-seropositive.

The sample holds one count of this clone. This chain connects TRBV5-1 to TRBJ1-2, with D maybe TRBD1 (6 bases). V lost 1 base, J lost 5 bases, and 12 bases lay in between. Germline assignment: CDR1 SGHRS and CDR2 YFSETQ. The CDR3 is 14 amino acids. The CDR3 region is CASSLSTGNYGYTF. In DNA, the CDR3 is TGCGCCAGCAGCTTGTCCACAGGGAATTATGGCTACACCTTC.

The chain recombines TRBV7-8 with TRBJ2-1; TRBD2 agrees at 9 bases. The CDR3 is made up of 18 amino acids. J gave up 2 bases and V 2 bases, and 10 bases lay outside the gene matches. Germline assignment: CDR1 SGHVS and CDR2 FQNEAQ. DNA of the CDR3: TGTGCCAGCAGCTTATTTGCGGGAGGGCCGGTGACCTACAATGAGCAGTTCTTC. Translated, it gives CASSLFAGGPVTYNEQFF. The full variable domain, its missing parts supplied by reference TRBV7-8 and TRBJ2-1, is GAGVSQSPRYKVAKRGQDVALRCDPISGHVSLFWYQQALGQGPEFLTYFQNEAQLDKSGLPSDRFFAERPEGSVSTLKIQRTQQEDSAVYLCASSLFAGGPVTYNEQFFGPGTRLTVL.

J is TRBJ1-2 and V is TRBV28; 7 positions agree with TRBD1. The trim removed 6 bases at V and 5 bases at J, leaving 3 bases unmatched. Germline CDR1 and CDR2: MDHEN and SYDVKM. CDR3 length: 12 residues. This CDR3 is CASRGQTYGYTF. DNA of the CDR3: TGTGCCAGCAGGGGACAGACGTATGGCTACACCTTC.

The chain is built from TRBV2 and TRBJ1-2, with D possibly matching TRBD1 (6 bases). The CDR3 loop spans 13 amino acids. The germline gives CDR1 SNHLY, CDR2 FYNNEI. The V end was cut by 2 bases, the J end by 9 bases, with 13 bases between. The CDR3 is CASSETGPSSYTF. Here the CDR3 DNA reads TGTGCCAGCAGTGAAACAGGGCCCTCCAGCTACACCTTC.

The V and J genes are TRBV6-5 and TRBJ2-7; D is unclear. The CDR3 runs to 13 residues. The ends were cut back, 6 bases at V and 5 bases at J, with 14 bases in the middle. The germline gives CDR1 MNHEY, CDR2 SVGAGI. CDR3 in DNA: TGTGCCAGCAGCCGCTCAACTATCAACGAGCAGTACTTC. Translation: CASSRSTINEQYF.

This clone showed up just a few times. The chain employs TRBV6-4 and TRBJ2-2; a weak D match, TRBD2 (5 bases). This CDR3 is 14 amino acids long. V dropped 4 bases and J dropped 3 bases, with 9 bases sitting between them. Germline CDR1 reads MRHNA; CDR2 reads SNTAGT. The CDR3 region is CASSGGLDTGELFF. CDR3 DNA: TGTGCCAGCAGTGGAGGGCTTGACACCGGGGAGCTGTTTTTT.

Only a few counts were recorded for this clone. The chain uses TRBV28 and TRBJ2-2, with a weak D call TRBD1 (5 bases). V dropped 4 bases and J dropped 1 base, with 13 bases sitting between them. CDR3 size: 16 residues. From germline, CDR1 is MDHEN and CDR2 SYDVKM. The CDR3 DNA follows: TGTGCCAGCAGTTCCTCAGGGTTCATGAACACCGGGGAGCTGTTTTTT. Protein: CASSSSGFMNTGELFF.

The chain is built from TRBV7-9 and TRBJ2-1; 11 bases match TRBD2. The CDR3 length is 16 residues. V was pared by 5 bases and J by 3 bases, with 6 bases of the junction left unmatched. CDR1 is SEHNR, CDR2 FQNEAQ, per germline (reference sequence). In DNA form, the CDR3 reads TGTGCCAGCAGCCCGACACTAGCGGGAGTCTACAATGAGCAGTTCTTC. Its protein product is CASSPTLAGVYNEQFF.

V is TRBV9 and J is TRBJ2-5, with D possibly TRBD1 on 5 matching bases. Germline CDR1 is SGDLS and CDR2 is YYNGEE. V dropped 2 bases and J dropped 5 bases, with 13 bases sitting between them. The CDR3 length is 14 residues. CDR3 residues: CASSVGQPGETQYF. Here the CDR3 DNA reads TGTGCCAGCAGCGTCGGACAACCAGGGGAGACCCAGTACTTC.

DNA of the CDR3: TGCGCCAGCAGCCTACAGGGCCAAGGAAACACTGAAGCTTTCTTT. This encodes CASSLQGQGNTEAFF. The chain links TRBV4-1 to TRBJ1-1, with TRBD1 as a possible D gene (6 bases). The ends were cut back, 4 bases at V and 2 bases at J, with 14 bases in the middle. This CDR3 region has 15 residues. Germline loops: CDR1 MGHRA, CDR2 YSYEKL.

The CDR3 loop is CAISEGQEAQPQHF. DNA for the CDR3: TGTGCCATCAGTGAGGGACAGGAGGCTCAGCCCCAGCATTTT. The rearrangement links TRBV10-3 to TRBJ1-5, with 7 positions matching TRBD1. This CDR3 region has 14 residues. Trimming cost V 2 bases and J 6 bases; bases outside gene matches: 4. Germline V gives CDR1 ENHRY, CDR2 SYGVKD.

CDR3 sequence: CASIPGQSYLEAFF. The CDR3, as DNA: TGTGCCAGCATTCCCGGACAGTCTTATCTTGAAGCTTTCTTT. The J gene is TRBJ1-1, the V gene TRBV6-5; D may be TRBD1 (6 bases). Germline CDR1 MNHEY, CDR2 SVGAGI. The CDR3 is 14 residues long. V lost 7 bases and J lost 7, with 19 bases in between.

The V and J genes are TRBV6-5 and TRBJ1-1; D is unclear. Deletions cut 2 bases from V and 11 bases from J, with 15 bases between. CDR3 length: 13 residues. Germline V gene sequence: CDR1 MNHEY, CDR2 SVGAGI. The CDR3 bases are TGTGCCAGCAGTTACGCCGGGTCCTCGGGGGCTTTCTTT. This encodes CASSYAGSSGAFF.

The chain is built from TRBV4-1 and TRBJ2-7; a weak D match, TRBD2 (6 bases). The CDR3 has 15 residues. The germline CDR1 and CDR2 sequences are MGHRA and YSYEKL. V lost 1 base to trimming and J lost 7 bases, with 17 bases between them. This chain's CDR3 is CASSQAPGEALEQYF. CDR3 sequence (DNA): TGCGCCAGCAGCCAAGCGCCTGGGGAGGCCCTGGAGCAGTACTTC.

CDR3 DNA sequence: TGTGCCTGGAGTGTAGACCCCCAGGGCAGGGACGAGCAGTACTTC. This codes for CAWSVDPQGRDEQYF. The chain employs TRBV30 and TRBJ2-7; tentatively, D is TRBD1 (5 bases). CDR3 size: 15 residues. Per the germline V gene, CDR1 is GTSNPN and CDR2 is SVGIG (reference sequence). V gave up 0 bases and J gave up 5 bases, with 17 bases separating them.

The rearrangement uses TRBV30 and TRBJ2-7; weak D call: TRBD2 (6 bases). V was cut by 5 bases and J by 2 bases, with 16 bases left in between. The CDR3 extends over 14 amino acids. Per germline, CDR1 GTSNPN and CDR2 SVGIG (reference sequence). This chain's CDR3 is CAWGGASETYEQYF. The CDR3 DNA follows: TGTGCCTGGGGTGGGGCTAGCGAAACCTACGAGCAGTACTTC.

The chain links TRBV28 to TRBJ1-5; 7 positions agree with TRBD1. This CDR3 has 15 residues. Germline V lookup: CDR1 MDHEN, CDR2 SYDVKM. V was pared by 2 bases and J by 5 bases, with 6 bases of the junction left unmatched. The DNA for the CDR3 is TGTGCCAGCAGTTTAGTCGACAGGGACGATCAGCCCCAGCATTTT. As protein: CASSLVDRDDQPQHF.

The J gene is TRBJ2-3, the V gene TRBV11-2, with D possibly matching TRBD1 (5 bases). The V gene's germline CDR1 is SGHAT and CDR2 FQNNGV. V lost 10 bases, J lost 4 bases, and 21 bases lay in between. There are 15 residues in the CDR3. CDR3 region: CAIKTSASRADTQYF. CDR3 DNA: TGTGCCATCAAGACGTCCGCCAGCAGGGCAGATACGCAGTATTTT.

The gene calls are TRBV27 and TRBJ2-5, with D tentatively TRBD2 (5 bases). CDR3 length: 15 residues. CDR1 is MNHEY, CDR2 SMNVEV, per germline (reference sequence). V was cut by 0 bases and J by 3 bases, with 11 bases left in between. CDR3 DNA: TGTGCCAGCAGTTTATCAGCTAGCCGGGAAGAGACCCAGTACTTC. Translation gives CASSLSASREETQYF.

This sequence joins TRBV5-1 and TRBJ1-1, with D possibly matching TRBD1 (6 bases). This CDR3 is built from 13 residues. Per germline, CDR1 SGHRS and CDR2 YFSETQ. V was cut by 2 bases and J by 9 bases, with 14 bases left in between. CDR3 coding DNA: TGCGCCAGCAGCTTAACAGGGTCGGTTAAAGCTTTCTTT. Residues: CASSLTGSVKAFF.

The gene calls are TRBV6-5 and TRBJ1-1; 8 bases agree with TRBD1. Germline V gives CDR1 MNHEY, CDR2 SVGAGI. The CDR3 extends over 16 amino acids. Germline trimming cut 2 bases from V and 1 base from J; bases unmatched to any gene: 6. CDR3 residues: CASSYPDREGNTEAFF. In DNA, the CDR3 is TGTGCCAGCAGTTACCCGGACAGGGAGGGGAACACTGAAGCTTTCTTT.

The CDR3 bases are TGTGCCAGCACGGGACAGATAACTAACTATGGCTACACCTTC. Translating it yields CASTGQITNYGYTF. The chain employs TRBV6-1 and TRBJ1-2; 7 bases align to TRBD1. V trimming: 7 bases; J trimming: 0 bases; junction bases outside the gene matches: 5. CDR3 size: 14 residues. Germline CDR1 MNHNS, CDR2 SASEGT.